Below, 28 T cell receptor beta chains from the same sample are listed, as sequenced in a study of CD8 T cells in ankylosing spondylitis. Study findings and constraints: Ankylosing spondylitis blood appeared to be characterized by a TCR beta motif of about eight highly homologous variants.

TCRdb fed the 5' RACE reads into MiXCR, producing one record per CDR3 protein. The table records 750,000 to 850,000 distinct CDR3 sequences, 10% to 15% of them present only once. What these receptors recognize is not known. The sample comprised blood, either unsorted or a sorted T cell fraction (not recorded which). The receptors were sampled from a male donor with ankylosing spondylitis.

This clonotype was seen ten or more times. The DNA of the CDR3 is TGTGCCAGCAGCGCCGGAGGGGATACGCAGTATTTT. It translates to CASSAGGDTQYF. This chain connects TRBV9 to TRBJ2-3, with D possibly matching TRBD2 (6 bases). V lost 3 bases and J lost 6, with 8 bases in between. Germline CDR1 and CDR2: SGDLS and YYNGEE. The CDR3 covers 12 residues.

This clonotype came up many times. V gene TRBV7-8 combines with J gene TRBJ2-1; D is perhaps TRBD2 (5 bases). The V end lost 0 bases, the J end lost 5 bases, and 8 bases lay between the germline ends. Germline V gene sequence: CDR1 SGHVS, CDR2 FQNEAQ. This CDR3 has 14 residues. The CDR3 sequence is CASSLASGNNEQFF. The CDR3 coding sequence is TGTGCCAGCAGCTTAGCTTCCGGGAACAATGAGCAGTTCTTC.

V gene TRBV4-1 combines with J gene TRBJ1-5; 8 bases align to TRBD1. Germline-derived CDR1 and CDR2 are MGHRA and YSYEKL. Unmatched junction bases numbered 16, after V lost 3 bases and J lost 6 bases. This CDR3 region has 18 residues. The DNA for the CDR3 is TGCGCCAGCAGCCATAGTAGGACAGGGAGTTTCGGAGGTCAGCCCCAGCATTTT. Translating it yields CASSHSRTGSFGGQPQHF.

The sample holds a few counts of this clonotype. Written as DNA, the CDR3 is TGCAGTGCCCTCGGACTAGCGGTACTCAGCACAGATACGCAGTATTTT. It is translated as CSALGLAVLSTDTQYF. The chain employs TRBV20-1 and TRBJ2-3, with 10 positions matching TRBD2. V gave up 6 bases and J gave up 0 bases; unmatched junction bases: 9. This CDR3 comprises 16 residues. CDR1 and CDR2 from the germline V gene are DFQATT and SNEGSKA (reference sequence).

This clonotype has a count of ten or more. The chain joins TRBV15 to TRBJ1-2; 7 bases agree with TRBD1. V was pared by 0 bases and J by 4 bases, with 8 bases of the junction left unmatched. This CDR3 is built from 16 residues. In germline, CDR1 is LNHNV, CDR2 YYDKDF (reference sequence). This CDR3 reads CATSRDLSGTAYGYTF. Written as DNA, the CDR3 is TGTGCCACCAGCAGAGATCTTAGCGGGACAGCCTATGGCTACACCTTC.

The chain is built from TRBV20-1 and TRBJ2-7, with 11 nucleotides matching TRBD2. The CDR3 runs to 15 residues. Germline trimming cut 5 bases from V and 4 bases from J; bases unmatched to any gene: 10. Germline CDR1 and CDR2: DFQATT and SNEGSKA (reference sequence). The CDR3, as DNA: TGCAGTGCTTGCCCTCGACTAGCGGGGAAATACGAGCAGTACTTC. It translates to CSACPRLAGKYEQYF.

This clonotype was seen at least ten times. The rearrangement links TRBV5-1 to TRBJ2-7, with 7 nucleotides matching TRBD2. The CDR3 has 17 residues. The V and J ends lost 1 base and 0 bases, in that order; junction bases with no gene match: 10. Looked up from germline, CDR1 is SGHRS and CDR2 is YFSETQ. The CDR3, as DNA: TGCGCCAGCAGCTTGAGAATTGGGCTAGCGGTCTCCTACGAGCAGTACTTC. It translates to CASSLRIGLAVSYEQYF. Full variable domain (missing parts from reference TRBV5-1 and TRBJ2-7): KAGVTQTPRYLIKTRGQQVTLSCSPISGHRSVSWYQQTPGQGLQFLFEYFSETQRNKGNFPGRFSGRQFSNSRSEMNVSTLELGDSALYLCASSLRIGLAVSYEQYFGPGTRLTVT.

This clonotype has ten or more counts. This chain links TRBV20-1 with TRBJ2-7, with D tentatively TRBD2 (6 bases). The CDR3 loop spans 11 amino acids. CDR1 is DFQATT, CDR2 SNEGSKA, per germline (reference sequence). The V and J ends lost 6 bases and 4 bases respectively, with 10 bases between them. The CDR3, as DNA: TGCAGTGCGGCGGGGATTTACGAGCAGTACTTC. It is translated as CSAAGIYEQYF.

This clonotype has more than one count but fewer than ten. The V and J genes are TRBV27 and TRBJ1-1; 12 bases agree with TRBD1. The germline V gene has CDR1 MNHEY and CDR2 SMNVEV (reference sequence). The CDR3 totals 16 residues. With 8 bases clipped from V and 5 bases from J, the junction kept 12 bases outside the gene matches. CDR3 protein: CASSNWDRGLGTEAFF. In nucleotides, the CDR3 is TGTGCCAGCTCTAACTGGGACAGGGGGCTAGGAACTGAAGCTTTCTTT.

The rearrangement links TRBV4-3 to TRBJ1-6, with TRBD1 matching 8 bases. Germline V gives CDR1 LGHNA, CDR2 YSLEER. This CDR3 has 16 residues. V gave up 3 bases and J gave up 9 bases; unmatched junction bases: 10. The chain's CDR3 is CASSQTAGQAPSPLHF. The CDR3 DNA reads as TGCGCCAGCAGCCAGACCGCGGGACAGGCGCCTTCACCCCTCCACTTT.

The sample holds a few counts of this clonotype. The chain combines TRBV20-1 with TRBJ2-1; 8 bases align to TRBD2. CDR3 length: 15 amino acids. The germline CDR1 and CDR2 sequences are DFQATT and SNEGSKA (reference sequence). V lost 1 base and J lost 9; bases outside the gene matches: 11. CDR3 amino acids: CSARVPGGPFGEQFF. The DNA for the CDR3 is TGCAGTGCTAGAGTACCGGGGGGGCCCTTCGGTGAGCAGTTCTTC.

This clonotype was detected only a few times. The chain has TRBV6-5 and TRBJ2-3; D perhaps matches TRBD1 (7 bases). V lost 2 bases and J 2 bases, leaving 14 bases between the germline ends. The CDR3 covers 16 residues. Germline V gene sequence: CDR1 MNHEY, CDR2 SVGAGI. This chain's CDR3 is CASSYPAGGITDTQYF. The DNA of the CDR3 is TGTGCCAGCAGTTACCCGGCAGGGGGGATCACAGATACGCAGTATTTT.

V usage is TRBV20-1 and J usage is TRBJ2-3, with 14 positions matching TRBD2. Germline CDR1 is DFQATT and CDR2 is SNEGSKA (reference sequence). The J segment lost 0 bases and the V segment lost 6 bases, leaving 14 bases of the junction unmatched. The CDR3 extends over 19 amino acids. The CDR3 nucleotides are TGCAGTGCCGAGCCTGATGGGACTAGCGGGAGTCTGAGCACAGATACGCAGTATTTT. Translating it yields CSAEPDGTSGSLSTDTQYF.

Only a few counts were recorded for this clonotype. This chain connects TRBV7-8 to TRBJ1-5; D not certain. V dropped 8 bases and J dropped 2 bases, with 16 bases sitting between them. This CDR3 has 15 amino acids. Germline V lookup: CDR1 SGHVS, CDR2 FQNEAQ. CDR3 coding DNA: TGTGCCAGCGCAACCCTCCGGGTCCGCAATCAGCCCCAGCATTTT. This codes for CASATLRVRNQPQHF.

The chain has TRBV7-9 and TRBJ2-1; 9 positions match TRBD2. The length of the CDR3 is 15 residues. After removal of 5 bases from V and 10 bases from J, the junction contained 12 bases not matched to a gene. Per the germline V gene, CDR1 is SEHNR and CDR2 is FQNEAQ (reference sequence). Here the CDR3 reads CASSPRLAVLNEQFF. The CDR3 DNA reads TGTGCCAGCAGCCCCAGACTAGCGGTCCTCAACGAGCAGTTCTTC.

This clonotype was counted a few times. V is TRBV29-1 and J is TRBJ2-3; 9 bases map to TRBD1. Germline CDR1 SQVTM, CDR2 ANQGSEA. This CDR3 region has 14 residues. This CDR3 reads CSSVTGGASDTQYF. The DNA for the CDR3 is TGCAGTTCCGTCACAGGGGGCGCATCAGATACGCAGTATTTT.

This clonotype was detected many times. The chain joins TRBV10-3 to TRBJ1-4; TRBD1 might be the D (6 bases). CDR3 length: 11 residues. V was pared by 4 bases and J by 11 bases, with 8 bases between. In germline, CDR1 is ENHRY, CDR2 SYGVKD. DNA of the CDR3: TGTGCCATCAGTGCAGGGGAGAAACTGTTTTTT. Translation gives CAISAGEKLFF.

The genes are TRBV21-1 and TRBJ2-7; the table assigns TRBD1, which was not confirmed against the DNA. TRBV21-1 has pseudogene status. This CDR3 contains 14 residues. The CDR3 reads CASITGTGDYEQYF. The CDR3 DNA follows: TGTGCCAGCATCACCGGGACAGGGGACTACGAGCAGTACTTC.

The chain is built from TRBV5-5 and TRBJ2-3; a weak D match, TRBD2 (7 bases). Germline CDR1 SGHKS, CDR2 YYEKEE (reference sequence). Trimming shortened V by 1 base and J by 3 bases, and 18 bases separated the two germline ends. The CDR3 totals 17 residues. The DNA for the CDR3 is TGTGCCAGCAGCTTGAGGGTTGGGGGGGCATGGACAGATACGCAGTATTTT. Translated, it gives CASSLRVGGAWTDTQYF.

CDR3 DNA sequence: TGCGCCAGCAGCCCCGGGACAGGGTTCCCCGAGCAGTACTTC. It codes for CASSPGTGFPEQYF. V is TRBV5-1 and J is TRBJ2-7, with 9 nucleotides matching TRBD1. The V gene end was trimmed by 4 bases and the J gene end by 6 bases; junction bases not matched to a gene: 8. In germline, CDR1 is SGHRS, CDR2 YFSETQ. This CDR3 comprises 14 residues.

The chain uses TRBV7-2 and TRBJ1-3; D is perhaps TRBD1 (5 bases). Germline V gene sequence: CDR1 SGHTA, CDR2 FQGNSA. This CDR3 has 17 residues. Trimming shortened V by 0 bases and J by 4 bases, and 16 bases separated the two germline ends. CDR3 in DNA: TGTGCCAGCAGCTTAGCAACATCGGACAACGGGGGAAACACCATATATTTT. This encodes CASSLATSDNGGNTIYF.

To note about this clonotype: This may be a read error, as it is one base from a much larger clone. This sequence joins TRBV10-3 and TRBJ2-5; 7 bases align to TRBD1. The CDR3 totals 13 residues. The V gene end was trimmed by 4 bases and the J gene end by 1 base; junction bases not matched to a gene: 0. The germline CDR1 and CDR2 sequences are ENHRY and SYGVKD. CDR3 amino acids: CAISGDSQETQYF. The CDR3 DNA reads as TGTGCCATCAGTGGGGACAGCCAAGAGACCCAGTACTTC.

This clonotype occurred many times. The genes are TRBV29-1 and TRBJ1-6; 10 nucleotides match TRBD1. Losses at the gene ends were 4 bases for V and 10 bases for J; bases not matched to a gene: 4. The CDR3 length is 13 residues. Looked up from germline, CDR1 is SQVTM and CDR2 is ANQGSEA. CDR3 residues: CSVGDRGDSPLHF. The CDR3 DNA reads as TGCAGCGTTGGGGACAGGGGAGACTCACCCCTCCACTTT.

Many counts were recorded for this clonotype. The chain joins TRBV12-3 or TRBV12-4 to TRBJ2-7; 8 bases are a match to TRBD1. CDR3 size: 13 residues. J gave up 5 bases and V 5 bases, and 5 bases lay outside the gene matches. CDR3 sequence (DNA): TGTGCCAGCAGTCTACAGGGGGTGGACGAGCAGTACTTC. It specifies CASSLQGVDEQYF.

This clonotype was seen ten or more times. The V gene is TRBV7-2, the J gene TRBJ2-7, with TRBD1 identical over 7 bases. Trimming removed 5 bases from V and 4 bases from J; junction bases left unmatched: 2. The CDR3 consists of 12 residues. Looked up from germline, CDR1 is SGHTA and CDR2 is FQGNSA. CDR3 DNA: TGTGCCAGCAGCCGGACAGGATACGAGCAGTACTTC. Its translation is CASSRTGYEQYF.

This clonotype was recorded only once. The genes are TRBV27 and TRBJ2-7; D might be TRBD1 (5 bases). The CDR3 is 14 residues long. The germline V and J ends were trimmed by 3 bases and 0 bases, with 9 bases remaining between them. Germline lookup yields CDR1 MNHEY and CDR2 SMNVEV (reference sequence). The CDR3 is CASSFSDNSYEQYF. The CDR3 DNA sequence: TGTGCCAGCAGTTTCTCGGACAACTCCTACGAGCAGTACTTC.

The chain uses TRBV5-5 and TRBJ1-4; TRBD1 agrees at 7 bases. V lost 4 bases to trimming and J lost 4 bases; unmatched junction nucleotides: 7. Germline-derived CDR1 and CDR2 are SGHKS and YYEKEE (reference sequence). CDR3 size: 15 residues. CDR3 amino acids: CASSQGQLFNEKLFF. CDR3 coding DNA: TGTGCCAGCAGCCAGGGACAGCTTTTTAATGAAAAACTGTTTTTT.

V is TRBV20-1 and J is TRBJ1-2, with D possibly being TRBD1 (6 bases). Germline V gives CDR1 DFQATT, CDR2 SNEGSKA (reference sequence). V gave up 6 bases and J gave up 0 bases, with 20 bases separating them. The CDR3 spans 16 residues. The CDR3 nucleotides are TGCAGTGCCAGGCCCCCCCTGCAGGGGCCTAACTATGGCTACACCTTC. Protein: CSARPPLQGPNYGYTF.